This TCR beta chain was documented in a study of immune reconstitution after stem cell transplant in scleroderma. One entry per CDR3 protein, called by TCRdb with MiXCR from the RT-PCR reads. The sample lists around 2,000 distinct CDR3 sequences; roughly 3.5% were seen once. In this sample, this clonotype turned up a few times. The germline V gene has CDR1 LGHNA and CDR2 YSLEER. V lost 0 bases to trimming and J lost 5 bases; unmatched junction nucleotides: 12. The CDR3 is 18 amino acids. The rearrangement joins TRBV4-3 to TRBJ2-3, with TRBD1 matching 9 bases. Sampling was done before or after autologous hematopoietic stem cell transplantation (not recorded which). The receptor's source is a male donor with systemic sclerosis. The CDR3 DNA reads as TGCGCCAGCAGCCAAGATCTAACAGGGGGCCTTCTGGAAGATACGCAGTATTTT. Its translation: CASSQDLTGGLLEDTQYF.